This T cell receptor (beta chain) was profiled in a study of blood T cell repertoires in COVID-19. Study information: Some COVID-19 samples were acute and others convalescent; all came from the United States, Italy and Spain.

Method: immunoSEQ multiplex PCR; TCRdb's copy keeps in-frame clones and lacks some. This sample has roughly 110,000 clones, with approximately 80% found just once. Germline lookup yields CDR1 SNHLY and CDR2 FYNNEI. J gave up 4 bases and V 6 bases, and 7 bases lay outside the gene matches. The CDR3 has 15 amino acids. What was sequenced was peripheral blood. V gene TRBV2 combines with J gene TRBJ1-2, with 11 bases identical to TRBD1. This clonotype was obtained from an older woman with acute or convalescent COVID-19. The CDR3 region has the DNA TGTGCCAGCAGGCCGGGACAGGGGGTGGGCTATGGCTACACCTTC. Amino acids: CASRPGQGVGYGYTF. Drawing the rest from reference TRBV2 and TRBJ1-2, the complete variable domain is EPEVTQTPSHQVTQMGQEVILRCVPISNHLYFYWYRQILGQKVEFLVSFYNNEISEKSEIFDDQFSVERPDGSNFTLKIRSTKLEDSAMYFCASRPGQGVGYGYTFGSGTRLTVV.